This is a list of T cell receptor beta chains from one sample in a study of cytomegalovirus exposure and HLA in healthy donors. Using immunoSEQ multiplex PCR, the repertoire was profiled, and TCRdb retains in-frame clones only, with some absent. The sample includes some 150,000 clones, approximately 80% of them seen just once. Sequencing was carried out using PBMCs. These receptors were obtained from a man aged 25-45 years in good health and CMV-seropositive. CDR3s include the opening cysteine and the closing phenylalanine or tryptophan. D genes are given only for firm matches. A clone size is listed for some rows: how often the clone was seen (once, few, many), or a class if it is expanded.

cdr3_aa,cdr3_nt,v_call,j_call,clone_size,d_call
CASSPNRGQETQYF,TGTGCCAGCTCACCAAACAGGGGGCAAGAGACCCAGTACTTC,TRBV18,TRBJ2-5,NA,TRBD1
CASTPGRSVTGELFF,TGTGCCAGCACTCCGGGGAGGTCAGTCACCGGGGAGCTGTTTTTT,TRBV6-6,TRBJ2-2,NA,NA
CASSLGGGAGNQPQHF,TGTGCCAGCAGCTTGGGTGGGGGCGCGGGCAATCAGCCCCAGCATTTT,TRBV5-6,TRBJ1-5,once,NA
CASSREDITEAFF,TGTGCCAGCTCACGAGAGGACATCACTGAAGCTTTCTTT,TRBV18,TRBJ1-1,NA,NA
CASRTMAGGQETQYF,TGTGCCAGCAGAACAATGGCAGGGGGACAAGAGACCCAGTACTTC,TRBV6-5,TRBJ2-5,NA,TRBD1
CAISEPRGTGYNEQFF,TGTGCCATCAGTGAACCCCGCGGGACAGGATACAATGAGCAGTTCTTC,TRBV10-3,TRBJ2-1,NA,TRBD1
CASSEGTGGIQRDTQYF,TGTGCCAGTAGTGAAGGGACAGGGGGGATCCAAAGAGATACGCAGTATTTT,TRBV19,TRBJ2-3,NA,TRBD1
CASSEGGTYNEQFF,TGTGCCAGCAGCGAAGGGGGAACCTACAATGAGCAGTTCTTC,TRBV7-3,TRBJ2-1,once,NA
CASSPQSGKNNEQFF,TGTGCCAGCTCACCACAAAGCGGGAAGAACAATGAGCAGTTCTTC,TRBV18,TRBJ2-1,NA,TRBD2
CASSEGGREAFF,TGTGCCAGCAGTGAGGGGGGGAGGGAAGCTTTCTTT,TRBV6-1,TRBJ1-1,NA,NA
CASGPPGDSGNTIYF,TGTGCTAGTGGTCCACCAGGGGACTCTGGAAACACCATATATTTT,TRBV12-5,TRBJ1-3,NA,NA
CAWSVFGRGYTF,TGTGCCTGGAGTGTATTCGGTCGTGGCTACACCTTC,TRBV30,TRBJ1-2,once,NA
CARGKQGALGYTF,TGTGCCAGGGGTAAACAGGGGGCGCTTGGCTACACCTTC,TRBV27,TRBJ1-2,NA,TRBD1
CASSLSSYQPQHF,TGTGCCAGCAGTTTATCTTCTTATCAGCCCCAGCATTTT,TRBV28,TRBJ1-5,NA,NA
CASSYPGGNTEAFF,TGTGCCAGCAGTTACCCGGGGGGGAACACTGAAGCTTTCTTT,TRBV6-5,TRBJ1-1,NA,NA
CASSPVSRGSKNIQYF,TGTGCCAGCAGCCCAGTGTCGAGGGGGTCCAAAAACATTCAGTACTTC,TRBV9,TRBJ2-4,NA,NA
CASRSQGGETQYF,TGTGCCAGCAGGTCCCAGGGGGGAGAGACCCAGTACTTC,TRBV27,TRBJ2-5,NA,NA
CASSLLGRQETQYF,TGTGCCAGCAGCTTACTGGGGAGGCAAGAGACCCAGTACTTC,TRBV7-9,TRBJ2-5,NA,NA
CASSQDEGREKLFF,TGCGCCAGCAGCCAAGATGAGGGAAGGGAAAAACTGTTTTTT,TRBV4-1,TRBJ1-4,NA,NA
CASSGTLANEKLFF,TGTGCCAGCAGTGGGACATTAGCTAATGAAAAACTGTTTTTT,TRBV28,TRBJ1-4,NA,NA
CASSLTGTASSGNTIYF,TGTGCCAGCAGTTTAACCGGGACAGCGAGCTCTGGAAACACCATATATTTT,TRBV28,TRBJ1-3,NA,TRBD1
CASSYGGARTDTQYF,TGTGCCAGCAGTTACGGGGGGGCGCGGACAGATACGCAGTATTTT,TRBV6-5,TRBJ2-3,NA,NA
CASSHERGGPTYEQYF,TGCGCCAGCAGCCACGAACGGGGGGGTCCCACCTACGAGCAGTACTTC,TRBV4-1,TRBJ2-7,NA,TRBD2
CASHYYNEQFF,TGTGCCAGCCACTATTACAATGAGCAGTTCTTC,TRBV28,TRBJ2-1,NA,NA
CASRSGNVYEQYF,TGTGCCAGCAGGTCCGGGAACGTCTACGAGCAGTACTTC,TRBV6-5,TRBJ2-7,NA,NA
CASRTGRYEQYF,TGTGCCAGCAGGACAGGGCGATACGAGCAGTACTTC,TRBV27,TRBJ2-7,NA,TRBD1
CASSDGREGANYGYTF,TGTGCCAGTAGTGACGGCCGGGAGGGTGCTAACTATGGCTACACCTTC,TRBV25-1,TRBJ1-2,NA,NA
CASSWQTGLSGNTIYF,TGTGCCAGCAGCTGGCAGACAGGTCTCTCTGGAAACACCATATATTTT,TRBV5-6,TRBJ1-3,NA,NA
CASSAELAGVNEQFF,TGTGCCAGCAGTGCCGAACTAGCGGGTGTCAATGAGCAGTTCTTC,TRBV6-4,TRBJ2-1,NA,TRBD2
CASSLVGDSYEQYF,TGTGCCAGCAGTTTGGTCGGGGATTCCTACGAGCAGTACTTC,TRBV27,TRBJ2-7,NA,NA
CASSLSLANSPLHF,TGTGCCAGCAGCTTATCTCTTGCGAACTCACCCCTCCACTTT,TRBV11-2,TRBJ1-6,once,NA
CASRPGQGNEQYF,TGTGCCAGCAGGCCGGGACAGGGGAACGAGCAGTACTTC,TRBV6-5,TRBJ2-7,NA,TRBD1
CASSFGQGYNTEAFF,TGTGCCAGCAGTTTCGGACAGGGGTACAACACTGAAGCTTTCTTT,TRBV28,TRBJ1-1,few,TRBD1
CASMNLGSSGNTIYF,TGTGCCAGCATGAATCTTGGGAGCTCTGGAAACACCATATATTTT,TRBV6-5,TRBJ1-3,NA,NA
CASRLAGGGTDTQYF,TGTGCCAGCAGACTAGCGGGGGGGGGCACAGATACGCAGTATTTT,TRBV2,TRBJ2-3,NA,TRBD2
CASSQGQANTAQYF,TGTGCCAGCAGTCAGGGACAGGCAAATACTGCGCAGTATTTT,TRBV27,TRBJ2-3,NA,TRBD1
CASSPGISGSSYNEQFF,TGTGCCAGCAGCCCCGGAATTAGCGGGAGCTCCTACAATGAGCAGTTCTTC,TRBV14,TRBJ2-1,NA,TRBD2
CASSQSWRGRQPQHF,TGCGCCAGCAGTCAATCGTGGAGGGGGCGTCAGCCCCAGCATTTT,TRBV23-1,TRBJ1-5,NA,TRBD1
CASSEYQSYAGAEQYF,TGTGCCAGCAGCGAGTACCAAAGCTATGCGGGGGCGGAGCAGTACTTC,TRBV7-8,TRBJ2-7,NA,NA
CASSLQTGSTEAFF,TGTGCCAGCAGTTTACAAACAGGGAGCACTGAAGCTTTCTTT,TRBV28,TRBJ1-1,NA,NA
CASSAPGKTGEETQYF,TGTGCCAGCAGTGCCCCGGGGAAGACAGGGGAAGAGACCCAGTACTTC,TRBV6-4,TRBJ2-5,NA,TRBD1
CASSELSGGTDTQYF,TGCGCCAGCAGCGAGCTAAGCGGTGGAACAGATACGCAGTATTTT,TRBV5-1,TRBJ2-3,NA,NA
CASSPRTSGAYNEQFF,TGTGCCAGCAGCCCACGGACTAGCGGGGCCTACAATGAGCAGTTCTTC,TRBV7-3,TRBJ2-1,NA,TRBD2
CASSQVGEGGGGPDTQYF,TGCGCCAGCAGCCAAGTTGGTGAGGGGGGGGGTGGCCCAGATACGCAGTATTTT,TRBV4-1,TRBJ2-3,NA,NA
CASSEGLATDTQYF,TGTGCCAGCAGTGAAGGACTGGCTACGGATACGCAGTATTTT,TRBV25-1,TRBJ2-3,NA,NA
CASGFRGDTQYF,TGTGCTAGTGGTTTTCGGGGAGATACGCAGTATTTT,TRBV12-5,TRBJ2-3,NA,NA
CATRTGGNTDTQYF,TGTGCCACAAGGACAGGCGGAAACACAGATACGCAGTATTTT,TRBV18,TRBJ2-3,NA,TRBD1
CASSLEEGAGSSYEQYF,TGTGCCAGCAGCTTAGAAGAGGGAGCGGGGAGCTCCTACGAGCAGTACTTC,TRBV11-2,TRBJ2-7,NA,TRBD2
CASTPGGTEAFF,TGTGCCAGCACACCGGGGGGCACTGAAGCTTTCTTT,TRBV5-4,TRBJ1-1,NA,NA
CASIKNRQGMRNQPQHF,TGTGCCAGCATCAAGAACCGACAGGGGATGCGCAATCAGCCCCAGCATTTT,TRBV21-1,TRBJ1-5,once,NA
CASRFPGGAETQYF,TGTGCCAGCAGATTCCCGGGGGGCGCGGAGACCCAGTACTTC,TRBV6-5,TRBJ2-5,NA,NA